The 28 T cell receptor beta chains presented below share a single source sample, sequenced in a study of early stage breast cancer tumors. TCRdb keeps only in-frame clones here, not all; method: immunoSEQ multiplex PCR. The repertoire holds some 19,000 clones, with roughly 76% as singletons. Sequenced input: blood. Receptor source: a person aged 55 to 69 with breast cancer.

The chain recombines TRBV14 with TRBJ2-2, with 10 bases aligning to TRBD2. This CDR3 spans 17 amino acids. Trimming at V came to 4 bases and at J to 4 bases, leaving 9 bases not matched to a gene. From germline, CDR1 is SGHDN and CDR2 FVKESK. Here the CDR3 reads CASSPYIRLAGTGELFF. The CDR3 nucleotides read TGTGCCAGCAGCCCATATATCCGACTAGCGGGCACCGGGGAGCTGTTTTTT.

This clone has a handful of counts. The chain carries TRBV13 and TRBJ1-3; no definite D call. This CDR3 spans 13 amino acids. Looked up from germline, CDR1 is PRHDT and CDR2 is FYEKMQ (reference sequence). Trimming removed 2 bases from V and 4 bases from J, with 6 bases in between. Written as DNA, the CDR3 is TGTGCCAGCAGCTTAAGTATGGGAAACACCATATATTTT. Translating it yields CASSLSMGNTIYF.

The gene calls are TRBV7-9 and TRBJ1-5; D call uncertain. The CDR3 covers 14 residues. The germline V gene has CDR1 SEHNR and CDR2 FQNEAQ (reference sequence). V lost 1 base, J lost 4 bases, and 8 bases lay in between. The CDR3 is CASSLGATNQPQHF. DNA for the CDR3: TGTGCCAGCAGCTTAGGGGCAACGAATCAGCCCCAGCATTTT.

This chain uses TRBV23-1 with TRBJ2-2; D not resolved. TRBV23-1 is an ORF, with its function uncertain. This CDR3 has 14 amino acids. The V end lost 4 bases, the J end lost 8 bases, and 14 bases lay between the germline ends. The CDR3 sequence: CASSPHPFMGELFF. Written as DNA, the CDR3 is TGCGCCAGCAGTCCTCACCCCTTTATGGGGGAGCTGTTTTTT.

This clone was seen only once. The chain employs TRBV5-1 and TRBJ2-7; D is unclear. The CDR3 is 11 amino acids. With 2 bases removed from V and 3 bases from J, the gap between germline ends came to 3 bases. In germline, CDR1 is SGHRS, CDR2 YFSETQ. CDR3 sequence (DNA): TGCGCCAGCAGCTTAGACTACGAGCAGTACTTC. This gives the protein CASSLDYEQYF.

The V and J genes are TRBV5-1 and TRBJ2-2; D might be TRBD2 (6 bases). The CDR3 extends over 16 amino acids. Trimming removed 3 bases from V and 4 bases from J, with 16 bases in between. Per the germline V gene, CDR1 is SGHRS and CDR2 is YFSETQ. In DNA form, the CDR3 reads TGCGCCAGCAGCTCGAGGGTCCGGGAGACCACCGGGGAGCTGTTTTTT. This encodes CASSSRVRETTGELFF.

The chain employs TRBV27 and TRBJ2-1; the match to TRBD2 covers 8 bases. The length of the CDR3 is 15 residues. Germline trimming cut 2 bases from V and 3 bases from J; bases unmatched to any gene: 3. CDR1 MNHEY and CDR2 SMNVEV come from the germline V gene (reference sequence). The CDR3 coding sequence is TGTGCCAGCAGTTTAAAGCTAGCGGGCTACAATGAGCAGTTCTTC. Protein product: CASSLKLAGYNEQFF.

The chain uses TRBV19 and TRBJ2-7; D call uncertain. This CDR3 is 13 amino acids long. Germline V gene lookup returns CDR1 LNHDA and CDR2 SQIVND (reference sequence). Trimming left V 6 bases short and J 4 bases short, with 13 bases between. Here the CDR3 DNA reads TGTGCCAGTAGCCCCGCCGGAATGTACGAGCAGTACTTC. Residues: CASSPAGMYEQYF.

This clone was recorded only once. The V gene is TRBV7-2, the J gene TRBJ1-5; D is possibly TRBD1 (5 bases). There are 14 residues in the CDR3. The germline CDR1 and CDR2 sequences are SGHTA and FQGNSA. V lost 2 bases, J lost 7 bases, and 12 bases lay in between. CDR3 in DNA: TGTGCCAGCAGCTTATGGGGGATAGACCAGCCCCAGCATTTT. Amino acids: CASSLWGIDQPQHF.

V is TRBV11-2 and J is TRBJ1-5; D is ambiguous. V was cut by 0 bases and J by 5 bases, with 5 bases left in between. The germline V gene encodes CDR1 SGHAT and CDR2 FQNNGV. The CDR3 consists of 13 residues. CDR3 nucleotide sequence: TGTGCCAGCAGCTTAGATCTGTATCAGCCCCAGCATTTT. Amino acid sequence: CASSLDLYQPQHF.

CDR3: CASSEFGGRRPQETQYF. CDR3 DNA sequence: TGTGCCAGCAGTGAATTCGGTGGACGAAGACCCCAAGAGACCCAGTACTTC. The J gene is TRBJ2-5, the V gene TRBV6-1; no definite D call. This CDR3 spans 17 amino acids. Trimming cost V 2 bases and J 1 base, with 17 bases left between them. CDR1 and CDR2 (germline): MNHNS, SASEGT.

The gene calls are TRBV19 and TRBJ1-5; the D is unclear. The CDR3 extends over 12 amino acids. Germline V gene data show CDR1 as LNHDA and CDR2 as SQIVND (reference sequence). The V end was cut by 6 bases, the J end by 5 bases, with 8 bases between. The CDR3 nucleotides read TGTGCCAGTAGCCCAAGGGATCAGCCCCAGCATTTT. Protein: CASSPRDQPQHF.

The V gene is TRBV6-5, the J gene TRBJ2-7; D gene uncertain. Germline CDR1 is MNHEY and CDR2 is SVGAGI. The V gene lost 2 bases and the J gene lost 3 bases, with 8 bases spanning the gap. The CDR3 has 13 residues. The CDR3 region has the DNA TGTGCCAGCAGTTACGTGGGAAACTACGAGCAGTACTTC. Amino acid sequence: CASSYVGNYEQYF.

V gene TRBV5-5 combines with J gene TRBJ2-5; the D is unclear. There are 13 residues in the CDR3. V lost 2 bases, J lost 3 bases, and 8 bases lay in between. Germline V gene lookup returns CDR1 SGHKS and CDR2 YYEKEE (reference sequence). The CDR3 spells CASSFLGKETQYF. CDR3 nucleotides: TGTGCCAGCAGCTTTCTAGGGAAAGAGACCCAGTACTTC.

This chain joins TRBV29-1 and TRBJ1-5; D is ambiguous. The V gene lost 6 bases and the J gene lost 3 bases, with 12 bases spanning the gap. CDR3 length equals 13 residues. Per germline, CDR1 SQVTM and CDR2 ANQGSEA. The CDR3 sequence is CSVADLNNQPQHF. CDR3 DNA sequence: TGCAGCGTGGCGGATTTGAACAATCAGCCCCAGCATTTT.

V and J are TRBV7-9 and TRBJ1-1, with 8 bases that match TRBD1. Germline CDR1 is SEHNR and CDR2 is FQNEAQ (reference sequence). The junction had 8 bases not matched to a gene; V was cut back by 6 bases and J by 5 bases. The CDR3 covers 14 residues. The DNA for the CDR3 is TGTGCCAGCAGAGACAGGGGAGGTGGGACTGAAGCTTTCTTT. This sequence encodes CASRDRGGGTEAFF. Using reference TRBV7-9 and TRBJ1-1 for the parts outside the CDR3, the full variable domain is DTGVSQNPRHKITKRGQNVTFRCDPISEHNRLYWYRQTLGQGPEFLTYFQNEAQLEKSRLLSDRFSAERPKGSFSTLEIQRTEQGDSAMYLCASRDRGGGTEAFFGQGTRLTVV.

This chain links TRBV7-3 with TRBJ2-5; the D gene is possibly TRBD2 (6 bases). With 0 bases removed from V and 4 bases from J, the gap between germline ends came to 6 bases. The CDR3 spans 13 residues. Germline CDR1 is SGHTA and CDR2 is FQGTGA. The CDR3 nucleotides read TGTGCCAGCAGCTTAACGGGGGGAGAGACCCAGTACTTC. This codes for CASSLTGGETQYF.

This clone came up a few times. This sequence joins TRBV19 and TRBJ1-2, with unresolved D. CDR3 length equals 13 residues. The germline V gene has CDR1 LNHDA and CDR2 SQIVND (reference sequence). Trimming took 5 bases from V and 4 from J, leaving 11 bases between them. The CDR3 DNA reads TGTGCCAGTAGTCCCGGACTGCGCTATGGCTACACCTTC. It encodes CASSPGLRYGYTF.

The chain uses TRBV9 and TRBJ2-5; 7 bases fit TRBD1. The J segment lost 4 bases and the V segment lost 0 bases, leaving 15 bases of the junction unmatched. The V gene's germline CDR1 is SGDLS and CDR2 YYNGEE. This CDR3 has 18 residues. The DNA of the CDR3 is TGTGCCAGCAGCGTAGGCCCCCATGACAGGGTTAAGACAGAGACCCAGTACTTC. Its translation is CASSVGPHDRVKTETQYF.

V and J are TRBV7-3 and TRBJ1-1; TRBD1 is a possible D gene (6 bases). The germline V gene has CDR1 SGHTA and CDR2 FQGTGA. The germline V and J ends were trimmed by 5 bases and 1 base, with 8 bases remaining between them. CDR3 size: 13 residues. In DNA form, the CDR3 reads TGTGCCAGCAGCCAGGGACAGAACACTGAAGCTTTCTTT. It yields the protein CASSQGQNTEAFF.

A few counts support this clone. The J gene is TRBJ1-2, the V gene TRBV28; 8 nucleotides match TRBD1. The CDR3 runs 13 residues. CDR1 and CDR2 (germline): MDHEN, SYDVKM. The V and J ends lost 2 bases and 6 bases, in that order; junction bases with no gene match: 2. As DNA, the CDR3 is TGTGCCAGCAGTTTAGCAGGGGGCCATGGCTACACCTTC. It yields the protein CASSLAGGHGYTF.

This clone was seen a handful of times. The CDR3 DNA reads TGTGCCAGCAGCTTAAACCCGACAGGGGGAATCTATGGCTACACCTTC. This codes for CASSLNPTGGIYGYTF. V usage is TRBV13 and J usage is TRBJ1-2, with 9 bases lining up with TRBD1. V was clipped by 2 bases and J by 4 bases; unmatched bases: 8. There are 16 residues in the CDR3. Germline V gene data show CDR1 as PRHDT and CDR2 as FYEKMQ (reference sequence).

CDR3 nucleotides: TGTGCCAGCAGCTTAGGAAGTCTGAAAGAGACCCAGTACTTC. It yields the protein CASSLGSLKETQYF. The chain recombines TRBV7-6 with TRBJ2-5, with D uncertain. Between the trimmed V and J ends, which lost 1 base and 3 bases, there was a span of 9 bases. Germline loops: CDR1 SGHVS, CDR2 FNYEAQ. The CDR3 extends over 14 amino acids. The whole variable domain, filled in from reference TRBV7-6 and TRBJ2-5, reads GAGVSQSPRYKVTKRGQDVALRCDPISGHVSLYWYRQALGQGPEFLTYFNYEAQQDKSGLPNDRFSAERPEGSISTLTIQRTEQRDSAMYRCASSLGSLKETQYFGPGTRLLVL.

The CDR3 loop reads CASSLGHIQGPFCYEQYF. CDR3 coding DNA: TGCGCCAGCAGCTTGGGACACATTCAAGGACCCTTTTGCTACGAGCAGTACTTC. J is TRBJ2-5 and V is TRBV5-1; D gene unclear. TRBJ2-7 matches the DNA end more closely, so the J call is doubtful. The CDR3 extends over 18 amino acids. From germline, CDR1 is SGHRS and CDR2 YFSETQ.

Turning to this clone: The junction does not match germline at one end; this may be a read error. The chain employs TRBV9 and TRBJ1-4; no definite D call. The CDR3 runs 13 residues. Germline CDR1 reads SGDLS; CDR2 reads YYNGEE. The CDR3 DNA reads TGTGCCAGCAGCCCCTCTACTAGTGAAAAACTGTTTTTT. Translated, it gives CASSPSTSEKLFF. Based on the CDR3 plus reference TRBV9 and TRBJ1-4, the full variable domain is DSGVTQTPKHLITATGQRVTLRCSPRSGDLSVYWYQQSLDQGLQFLIQYYNGEERAKGNILERFSAQQFPDLHSELNLSSLELGDSALYFCASSPSTSEKLFFGSGTQLSVL.

The rearrangement links TRBV6-5 to TRBJ2-1, with TRBD2 matching over 7 bases. V dropped 6 bases and J dropped 3; count of bases not matched to a gene: 5. CDR3 size: 14 residues. Per germline, CDR1 MNHEY and CDR2 SVGAGI. The CDR3 sequence: CASSGGSLYNEQFF. Here the CDR3 DNA reads TGTGCCAGCAGCGGGGGGTCCCTCTACAATGAGCAGTTCTTC.

The chain is built from TRBV5-5 and TRBJ2-7; TRBD2 aligns across 14 bases. The CDR3 extends over 15 amino acids. V was pared by 4 bases and J by 3 bases, with 3 bases of the junction left unmatched. Germline V gene lookup returns CDR1 SGHKS and CDR2 YYEKEE (reference sequence). CDR3 in DNA: TGTGCCAGCAGCGGGACTAGCGGGGGATACTACGAGCAGTACTTC. Translation: CASSGTSGGYYEQYF.

The DNA for the CDR3 is TGTGCCAGCAGCGTAGAGCCGGGTTCCACCGGGGAGCTGTTTTTT. Protein sequence: CASSVEPGSTGELFF. V usage is TRBV9 and J usage is TRBJ2-2; no clear D. Germline V lookup: CDR1 SGDLS, CDR2 YYNGEE. The V and J ends lost 0 bases and 4 bases respectively, with 10 bases between them. The CDR3 spans 15 residues.